These 30 T cell receptor beta chains originate from one sample sequenced in a study of T cells in Graves' hyperthyroidism and ophthalmopathy. Researchers took RNA transcripts and amplified the TCR beta CDR3 regions from them. In the first-round RT-PCR of the TCR CDR3, the HTBI primer set was used. Via MiXCR, TCRdb re-called the multiplex PCR reads, giving one row per CDR3 protein. This sample has about 320,000 distinct CDR3 sequences, with roughly 15% found just once. The source material was blood. The origin of the receptors is a man aged 30 to 39 with Graves' hyperthyroidism.

This clonotype was picked up many times. The V gene is TRBV11-1, the J gene TRBJ2-7; TRBD2 matches at 11 bases. Germline CDR1 reads SGHAT; CDR2 reads FQDESV (reference sequence). V gave up 5 bases and J gave up 6 bases; unmatched junction bases: 9. CDR3 length: 15 residues. In DNA, the CDR3 is TGTGCCAGCAGCCCTAGCGGGAGGTCTCACCTCGAGCAGTACTTC. It codes for CASSPSGRSHLEQYF.

This clonotype was observed at least ten times. The chain uses TRBV5-5 and TRBJ1-1; D not resolved. V lost 5 bases and J 1 base, leaving 15 bases between the germline ends. Germline values: CDR1 SGHKS, CDR2 YYEKEE (reference sequence). The CDR3 runs to 15 residues. In nucleotides, the CDR3 is TGTGCCAGCAGTCCCCTCGAAGGGCCGAACACTGAAGCTTTCTTT. As protein: CASSPLEGPNTEAFF.

In this sample, this clonotype turned up many times. V gene TRBV5-1 combines with J gene TRBJ2-7; no firm D call. The CDR3 extends over 14 amino acids. Germline CDR1 is SGHRS and CDR2 is YFSETQ. The germline V and J ends were trimmed by 2 bases and 2 bases, with 11 bases remaining between them. CDR3 residues: CASSFEFGPYEQYF. Here the CDR3 DNA reads TGCGCCAGCAGCTTCGAATTCGGGCCCTACGAGCAGTACTTC.

The chain links TRBV6-1 to TRBJ2-7; either TRBD1 or TRBD2 may supply D (5 bases each). The germline CDR1 and CDR2 sequences are MNHNS and SASEGT. Trimming pared 5 bases from V and 2 bases from J, leaving 10 bases between. This CDR3 spans 13 amino acids. The CDR3 bases are TGTGCCAGCAGTTGGGGGAAAACCTACGAGCAGTACTTC. Amino acid sequence: CASSWGKTYEQYF.

There are a few counts of this clonotype. The chain couples TRBV12-3 or TRBV12-4 to TRBJ2-5; no clear D gene. The CDR3 consists of 15 residues. The germline V and J ends were trimmed by 4 bases and 4 bases, with 16 bases remaining between them. The CDR3 DNA reads as TGTGCCAGCAGTTCCCCCCCTCGGAGTCGAGAGACCCAGTACTTC. Its protein is CASSSPPRSRETQYF.

The genes are TRBV14 and TRBJ2-7; D possibly corresponds to TRBD2 (6 bases). There are 13 residues in the CDR3. The germline V and J ends were trimmed by 4 bases and 1 base, with 8 bases remaining between them. Germline V gene lookup returns CDR1 SGHDN and CDR2 FVKESK. Written as DNA, the CDR3 is TGTGCCAGCAGCCGGGGGGAATCCTACGAGCAGTACTTC. It specifies CASSRGESYEQYF. Drawing the rest from reference TRBV14 and TRBJ2-7, the complete variable domain is EAGVTQFPSHSVIEKGQTVTLRCDPISGHDNLYWYRRVMGKEIKFLLHFVKESKQDESGMPNNRFLAERTGGTYSTLKVQPAELEDSGVYFCASSRGESYEQYFGPGTRLTVT.

This rearrangement joins TRBV3-1 to TRBJ2-1; 9 nucleotides line up with TRBD1. V was clipped by 4 bases and J by 4 bases; unmatched bases: 8. Germline V gene lookup returns CDR1 LGHDT and CDR2 YNNKEL (reference sequence). The CDR3 covers 16 residues. DNA for the CDR3: TGTGCCAGCAGCCCGCCTCGGACAGGGGATTACAATGAGCAGTTCTTC. This codes for CASSPPRTGDYNEQFF.

This clonotype was observed at least ten times. The chain couples TRBV10-3 to TRBJ1-5; D may be TRBD1 (5 bases). V lost 8 bases and J lost 2, with 10 bases in between. The CDR3 is 13 amino acids. Germline-derived CDR1 and CDR2 are ENHRY and SYGVKD. CDR3 region: CAIQQGGNQPQHF. The DNA of the CDR3 is TGTGCCATCCAGCAGGGAGGCAATCAGCCCCAGCATTTT.

This chain links TRBV5-1 with TRBJ1-2; no clear D. CDR3 length: 15 residues. V lost 0 bases and J lost 4, with 13 bases in between. In germline, CDR1 is SGHRS, CDR2 YFSETQ. The CDR3 is CASSLAPGAPYGYTF. The CDR3 coding sequence is TGCGCCAGCAGCTTGGCTCCCGGAGCCCCCTATGGCTACACCTTC.

To note about this clonotype: One junction end disagrees with the germline gene, perhaps due to a read error. The chain joins TRBV3-1 to TRBJ2-3; TRBD2 is a possible D gene (6 bases). The CDR3 is 17 residues long. The germline V gene has CDR1 LGHDT and CDR2 YNNKEL (reference sequence). The CDR3 bases are TGTGCCAGCAGCCAAGTCACCGGGACTCGCCGCACAGATGCGCAGTATTTT. Translation: CASSQVTGTRRTDAQYF.

This chain links TRBV29-1 with TRBJ1-2; D may be TRBD1 (6 bases). The V end lost 7 bases, the J end lost 4 bases, and 13 bases lay between the germline ends. Germline V gene data show CDR1 as SQVTM and CDR2 as ANQGSEA. The CDR3 consists of 12 residues. The CDR3 is CSASQGPYGYTF. CDR3 sequence (DNA): TGCAGCGCCTCACAGGGTCCCTATGGCTACACCTTC.

The V and J genes are TRBV7-9 and TRBJ1-1; D gene ambiguous. The germline CDR1 and CDR2 sequences are SEHNR and FQNEAQ (reference sequence). The CDR3 runs to 14 residues. The V and J ends lost 3 bases and 2 bases respectively, with 10 bases between them. The CDR3 bases are TGTGCCAGCAGCTTTACAGATAAAAACACTGAAGCTTTCTTT. Translation: CASSFTDKNTEAFF.

This clonotype was counted many times. The V and J genes are TRBV3-1 and TRBJ2-2; TRBD2 matches 8 bases. V gave up 1 base and J gave up 5 bases; unmatched junction bases: 15. The CDR3 runs to 19 residues. The germline V gene encodes CDR1 LGHDT and CDR2 YNNKEL (reference sequence). CDR3 sequence (DNA): TGTGCCAGCAGCCAAGTATATTGGGGAGCGGGAGACGGAACCGGGGAGCTGTTTTTT. Its translation is CASSQVYWGAGDGTGELFF.

This chain links TRBV9 with TRBJ2-2; 8 positions match TRBD2. The germline CDR1 and CDR2 sequences are SGDLS and YYNGEE. The J segment lost 8 bases and the V segment lost 0 bases, leaving 6 bases of the junction unmatched. The CDR3 totals 15 residues. The CDR3 loop is CASSVGAGGVGELFF. The DNA of the CDR3 is TGTGCCAGCAGCGTAGGTGCGGGAGGTGTTGGGGAGCTGTTTTTT.

This clonotype was seen at least ten times. The J gene is TRBJ2-1, the V gene TRBV24-1; D possibly corresponds to TRBD1 (5 bases). V was trimmed by 9 bases and J by 3 bases, leaving 11 bases between them. Germline V gene sequence: CDR1 KGHDR, CDR2 SFDVKD. The CDR3 is 13 residues long. The CDR3 sequence: CATSDSSYNEQFF. The CDR3 bases are TGTGCCACCTCCGACAGCAGCTACAATGAGCAGTTCTTC.

This clonotype was seen at least ten times. This chain uses TRBV9 with TRBJ2-5; the D is unclear. The CDR3 covers 13 residues. Trimming pared 2 bases from V and 1 base from J, leaving 6 bases between. The germline gives CDR1 SGDLS, CDR2 YYNGEE. In DNA form, the CDR3 reads TGTGCCAGCAGCGTTAGGAGCCAAGAGACCCAGTACTTC. This encodes CASSVRSQETQYF.

This rearrangement joins TRBV7-2 to TRBJ2-2, with 8 bases aligning to TRBD2. The CDR3 length is 15 residues. CDR1 is SGHTA, CDR2 FQGNSA, per germline. DNA of the CDR3: TGTGCTACGAGTCCTAGCGGGTCCTCGGGCGGGGAGCTGTTTTTT. It translates to CATSPSGSSGGELFF.

The chain links TRBV10-2 to TRBJ1-6; D is perhaps TRBD1 (5 bases). Germline V lookup: CDR1 WSHSY, CDR2 SAAADI. The V end was cut by 8 bases, the J end by 9 bases, with 17 bases between. The CDR3 has 14 amino acids. The CDR3 here is CASGWNRRASPLHF. CDR3 DNA: TGCGCCAGCGGGTGGAACAGGCGAGCTTCACCCCTCCACTTT.

The rearrangement uses TRBV10-3 and TRBJ2-2, with no clear D. V lost 2 bases, J lost 9 bases, and 16 bases lay in between. The CDR3 spans 15 residues. Germline V gene lookup returns CDR1 ENHRY and CDR2 SYGVKD. The CDR3 region has the DNA TGTGCCATCAGTGAGGGGCCCTCAAAAGCCAGGGAGCTGTTTTTT. The encoded protein is CAISEGPSKARELFF.

This clonotype was counted a few times. The rearrangement joins TRBV4-1 to TRBJ2-5; the D is unclear. CDR3 length equals 14 residues. In germline, CDR1 is MGHRA, CDR2 YSYEKL. V was cut by 3 bases and J by 3 bases, with 11 bases left in between. The CDR3 DNA is TGCGCCAGCAGCCATCCTCGCAGAGAAGAGACCCAGTACTTC. Amino acid sequence: CASSHPRREETQYF.

This clonotype has a count of ten or more. The rearrangement uses TRBV20-1 and TRBJ2-7, with a weak D call TRBD2 (6 bases). Germline V CDR1 and CDR2: DFQATT, SNEGSKA (reference sequence). V lost 5 bases, J lost 4 bases, and 18 bases lay in between. The CDR3 loop spans 14 amino acids. The CDR3 is CSAPKRERGYEQYF. CDR3 in DNA: TGCAGTGCTCCTAAACGGGAGAGGGGTTACGAGCAGTACTTC.

There are many counts of this clonotype. The chain employs TRBV29-1 and TRBJ2-1, with 8 bases fitting TRBD2. The CDR3 has 14 residues. CDR1 is SQVTM and CDR2 is ANQGSEA in the germline V gene. V shed 7 bases and J 3 bases; nucleotides not matched to a gene: 8. The CDR3 loop is CSAPEAGDYNEQFF. The CDR3 DNA reads as TGCAGCGCCCCCGAAGCGGGAGACTACAATGAGCAGTTCTTC.

For this clonotype: Just one base apart from a much larger clone, this may be a read error. The V and J genes are TRBV20-1 and TRBJ2-7, with D hard to call. In germline, CDR1 is DFQATT, CDR2 SNEGSKA (reference sequence). This CDR3 contains 13 residues. CDR3 amino acids: CSARATHSYEPYF. CDR3 nucleotides: TGCAGTGCTAGAGCGACTCACTCCTACGAGCCGTACTTC.

This clonotype was found many times. The chain links TRBV3-1 to TRBJ2-7; possibly TRBD2 for D (5 bases). The CDR3 is 15 amino acids. Germline lookup yields CDR1 LGHDT and CDR2 YNNKEL (reference sequence). V dropped 3 bases and J dropped 0 bases, with 12 bases sitting between them. In DNA form, the CDR3 reads TGTGCCAGCAGCCACTGGAGCGGACGCTCCTACGAGCAGTACTTC. It translates to CASSHWSGRSYEQYF.

In its sample, this clonotype was seen a few times. The chain joins TRBV20-1 to TRBJ2-1; 11 bases are a match to TRBD2. The CDR3 has 16 residues. The V and J ends lost 6 bases and 7 bases, in that order; junction bases with no gene match: 14. The germline V gene has CDR1 DFQATT and CDR2 SNEGSKA (reference sequence). CDR3 nucleotides: TGCAGTGCCAGGCCCAGAACTAGCGGGAGAGAGAATGAGCAGTTCTTC. It translates to CSARPRTSGRENEQFF.

This clonotype was observed many times. The chain has TRBV20-1 and TRBJ1-3; 11 positions match TRBD1. Germline V gives CDR1 DFQATT, CDR2 SNEGSKA (reference sequence). The CDR3 is made up of 15 amino acids. V shed 4 bases and J 5 bases; nucleotides not matched to a gene: 7. Here the CDR3 DNA reads TGCAGTGCTAAGCGGACAGGGGGCTTAAGAAACACCATATATTTT. Translation: CSAKRTGGLRNTIYF.

The chain employs TRBV4-1 and TRBJ2-7, with 9 bases matching TRBD1. This CDR3 has 16 amino acids. With 4 bases clipped from V and 4 bases from J, the junction kept 11 bases outside the gene matches. CDR1 MGHRA and CDR2 YSYEKL come from the germline V gene. Here the CDR3 DNA reads TGCGCCAGCAGCCGGGGAGGGGGACAGGGCAGGTACGAGCAGTACTTC. Amino acids: CASSRGGGQGRYEQYF.

V usage is TRBV14 and J usage is TRBJ2-1; perhaps TRBD1 as D (6 bases). V shed 1 base and J shed 8 bases, with 12 bases lying between them. There are 14 residues in the CDR3. Per germline, CDR1 SGHDN and CDR2 FVKESK. The CDR3 DNA is TGTGCCAGCAGCCAAGGGGGACATTGGGATGAGCAGTTCTTC. Its translation is CASSQGGHWDEQFF.

In regard to this clonotype: A single base separates this from a much larger clone, so it may be a read error. This chain connects TRBV5-1 to TRBJ2-3, with TRBD1 as a possible D gene (5 bases). The V end lost 0 bases, the J end lost 1 base, and 12 bases lay between the germline ends. This CDR3 contains 16 residues. Germline-derived CDR1 and CDR2 are SGHRS and YFSETQ. CDR3 coding DNA: TGCGCCAGCAGCTTGGCGGTAGGGGTAGGCACAGATACGCAGTATTTT. Its translation: CASSLAVGVGTDTQYF.

In this sample, this clonotype turned up many times. This chain connects TRBV28 to TRBJ2-3; D is possibly TRBD2 (5 bases). The CDR3 extends over 16 amino acids. Between the trimmed V and J ends, which lost 2 bases and 3 bases, there was a span of 15 bases. The germline V gene encodes CDR1 MDHEN and CDR2 SYDVKM. The CDR3 sequence: CASSLRGMSRTDTQYF. CDR3 bases: TGTGCCAGCAGTTTAAGAGGGATGAGTCGTACAGATACGCAGTATTTT.